What follows are 6 T cell receptor beta chains derived from one specimen sequenced in a study of regulatory T cells in long-lasting Graves disease. Time point defined: newly diagnosed GD, antithyroid drugs for less than 3 months. The TCR library was made from RNA extracted from PBMCs. iRepertoire HTBI primers and Arm-PCR of CDR3 regions built TCR beta libraries. TCRdb re-analysed the multiplex PCR reads in MiXCR, keeping a single row per CDR3 protein. There are 350,000 to 500,000 distinct CDR3 sequences in the sample; roughly 15% occur only once, and roughly 18% lies in the top ten. The sample was also linked to a second study, of T cells in Graves' hyperthyroidism and ophthalmopathy.

The input for sequencing was peripheral blood mononuclear cells (PBMCs), taken at new diagnosis, from a patient treated with antithyroid drugs. These receptors all stem from a woman aged 45-65 years with Graves disease.

This clonotype has ten or more counts. The rearrangement uses TRBV11-2 and TRBJ2-7; 7 nucleotides line up with TRBD2. CDR3 size: 15 residues. Germline loops: CDR1 SGHAT, CDR2 FQNNGV. The V segment lost 4 bases and the J segment 2 bases; nucleotides outside the gene matches: 8. The CDR3 reads CASSYSGTATYEQYF. CDR3 coding DNA: TGTGCCAGCAGCTACAGCGGGACGGCGACCTACGAGCAGTACTTC.

The chain recombines TRBV4-2 with TRBJ2-1; D gene unclear. Germline CDR1 and CDR2: LGHNA and YNFKEQ. V lost 2 bases, J lost 9 bases, and 5 bases lay in between. This CDR3 has 11 amino acids. CDR3 protein: CASSQRTEQFF. The CDR3 bases are TGTGCCAGCAGCCAACGGACTGAGCAGTTCTTC.

This clonotype occurred once. This chain uses TRBV6-1 with TRBJ1-2; 7 bases fit TRBD1. V lost 5 bases to trimming and J lost 7 bases; unmatched junction nucleotides: 10. Per germline, CDR1 MNHNS and CDR2 SASEGT. The CDR3 spans 14 residues. This CDR3 reads CASSTAQGLGGYTF. DNA of the CDR3: TGTGCCAGCAGTACCGCACAGGGGCTTGGTGGCTACACCTTC.

V gene TRBV28 combines with J gene TRBJ1-2; D not certain. The CDR3 is made up of 17 amino acids. CDR1 is MDHEN, CDR2 SYDVKM, per germline. The V end lost 3 bases, the J end lost 7 bases, and 24 bases lay between the germline ends. CDR3 loop: CASSFQIGEREEFGYTF. The DNA for the CDR3 is TGTGCCAGCAGTTTCCAGATCGGTGAACGAGAGGAATTTGGCTACACCTTC.

This clonotype occurred many times. The chain recombines TRBV2 with TRBJ2-5; weak D call: TRBD1 (6 bases). V shed 5 bases and J shed 2 bases, with 9 bases lying between them. Germline V gives CDR1 SNHLY, CDR2 FYNNEI. This CDR3 spans 13 amino acids. CDR3 amino acids: CASSNTGQETQYF. CDR3 DNA: TGTGCCAGCAGTAATACAGGGCAAGAGACCCAGTACTTC.

The chain uses TRBV5-6 and TRBJ2-2, with TRBD2 identical over 10 bases. Germline V gene lookup returns CDR1 SGHDT and CDR2 YYEEEE. CDR3 length: 17 amino acids. The junction had 15 bases not matched to a gene; V was cut back by 8 bases and J by 5 bases. The CDR3 loop reads CARSFEDSGRYTGELFF. The CDR3 coding sequence is TGTGCCAGGAGTTTTGAGGATAGCGGGAGGTATACCGGGGAGCTGTTTTTT.